The present T cell receptor (beta chain) was sequenced within a study of Graves' ophthalmopathy and Graves' hyperthyroidism. TCR beta CDR3 regions were amplified from RNA transcripts. The workflow started with a first-round RT-PCR run with HTBI primers and then moved on to a second-round multiplex PCR. TCRdb called the multiplex PCR reads again in MiXCR, with one record for every CDR3 protein. The top ten clones hold roughly 3% of a sample with 650,000 to 800,000 distinct CDR3 sequences, 35% to 45% of them seen once. This CDR3 region has 11 residues. The germline gives CDR1 SGHRS, CDR2 YFSETQ. With 4 bases removed from V and 5 bases from J, the gap between germline ends came to 3 bases. This clonotype was counted ten times or more.

This receptor was identified in an adult man with Graves' ophthalmopathy. The rearrangement links TRBV5-1 to TRBJ2-2; no reliable D call. The sample consisted of peripheral blood. As DNA, the CDR3 is TGCGCCAGCAGCAAGACCGGGGAGCTGTTTTTT. The encoded protein is CASSKTGELFF.